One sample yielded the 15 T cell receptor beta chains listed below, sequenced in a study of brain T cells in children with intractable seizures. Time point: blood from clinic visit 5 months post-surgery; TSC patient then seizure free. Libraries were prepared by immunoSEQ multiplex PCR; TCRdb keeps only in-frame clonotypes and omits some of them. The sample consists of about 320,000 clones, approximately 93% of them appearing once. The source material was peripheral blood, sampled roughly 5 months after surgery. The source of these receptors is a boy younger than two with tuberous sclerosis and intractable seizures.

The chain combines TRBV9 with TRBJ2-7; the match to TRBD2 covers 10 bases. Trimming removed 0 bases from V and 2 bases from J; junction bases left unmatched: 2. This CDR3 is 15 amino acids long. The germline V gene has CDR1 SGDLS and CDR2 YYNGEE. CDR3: CASSVGSGGAYEQYF. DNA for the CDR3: TGTGCCAGCAGCGTAGGGAGCGGGGGGGCCTACGAGCAGTACTTC.

CDR3 bases: TGTGCCAGCAGGGGAGAGGAGGGCGAGCAGTACTTC. This gives the protein CASRGEEGEQYF. The rearrangement links TRBV9 to TRBJ2-7, with D maybe TRBD2 (6 bases). The V gene lost 5 bases and the J gene lost 6 bases, with 12 bases spanning the gap. CDR3 length: 12 amino acids. CDR1 and CDR2 from the germline V gene are SGDLS and YYNGEE.

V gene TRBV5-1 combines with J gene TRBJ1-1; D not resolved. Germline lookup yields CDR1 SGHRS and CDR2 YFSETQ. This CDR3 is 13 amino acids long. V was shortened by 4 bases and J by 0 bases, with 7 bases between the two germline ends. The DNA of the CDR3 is TGCGCCAGCAGCGGGGAATTGAACACTGAAGCTTTCTTT. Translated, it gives CASSGELNTEAFF.

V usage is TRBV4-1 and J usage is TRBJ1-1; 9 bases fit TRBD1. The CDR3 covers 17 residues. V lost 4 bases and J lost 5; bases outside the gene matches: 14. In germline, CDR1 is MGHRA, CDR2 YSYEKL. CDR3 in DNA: TGCGCCAGCAGCCGAAGTATACCGGACAGGGGTTTGACTGAAGCTTTCTTT. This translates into CASSRSIPDRGLTEAFF.

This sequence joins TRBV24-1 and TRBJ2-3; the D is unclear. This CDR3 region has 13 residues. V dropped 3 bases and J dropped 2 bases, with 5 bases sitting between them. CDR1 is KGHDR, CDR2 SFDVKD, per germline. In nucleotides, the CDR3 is TGTGCCACCAGTGATGGTTACACAGATACGCAGTATTTT. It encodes CATSDGYTDTQYF.

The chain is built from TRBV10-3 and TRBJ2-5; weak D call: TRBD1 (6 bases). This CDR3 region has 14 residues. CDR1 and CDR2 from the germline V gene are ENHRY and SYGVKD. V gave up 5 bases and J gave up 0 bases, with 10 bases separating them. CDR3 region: CAISSRGNQETQYF. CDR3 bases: TGTGCCATCAGTAGTAGGGGGAACCAAGAGACCCAGTACTTC.

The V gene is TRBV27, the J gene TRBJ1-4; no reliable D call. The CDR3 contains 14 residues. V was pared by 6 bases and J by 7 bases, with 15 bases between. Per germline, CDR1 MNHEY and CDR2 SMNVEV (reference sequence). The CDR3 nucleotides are TGTGCCAGCAGCTTACAAGGAGCGGGTGAAAAACTGTTTTTT. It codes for CASSLQGAGEKLFF.

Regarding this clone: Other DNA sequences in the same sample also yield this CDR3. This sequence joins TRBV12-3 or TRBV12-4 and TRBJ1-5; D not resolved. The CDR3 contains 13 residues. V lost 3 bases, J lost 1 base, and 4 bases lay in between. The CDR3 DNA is TGTGCCAGCAGTTTTAGGAGCAATCAGCCCCAGCATTTT. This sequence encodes CASSFRSNQPQHF.

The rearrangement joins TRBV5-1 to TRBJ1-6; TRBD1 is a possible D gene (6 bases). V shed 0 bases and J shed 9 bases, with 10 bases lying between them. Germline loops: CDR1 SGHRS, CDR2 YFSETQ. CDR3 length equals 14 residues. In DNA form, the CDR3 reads TGCGCCAGCAGCTTGGGGGACATCCCTTCACCCCTCCACTTT. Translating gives CASSLGDIPSPLHF.

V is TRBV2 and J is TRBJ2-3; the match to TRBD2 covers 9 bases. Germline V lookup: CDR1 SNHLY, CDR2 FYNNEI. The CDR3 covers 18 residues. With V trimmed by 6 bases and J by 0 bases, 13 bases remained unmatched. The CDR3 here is CASSERTLTSGSTDTQYF. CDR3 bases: TGTGCCAGCAGCGAACGAACACTGACTAGCGGAAGCACAGATACGCAGTATTTT. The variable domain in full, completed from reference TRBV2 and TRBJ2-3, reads EPEVTQTPSHQVTQMGQEVILRCVPISNHLYFYWYRQILGQKVEFLVSFYNNEISEKSEIFDDQFSVERPDGSNFTLKIRSTKLEDSAMYFCASSERTLTSGSTDTQYFGPGTRLTVL.

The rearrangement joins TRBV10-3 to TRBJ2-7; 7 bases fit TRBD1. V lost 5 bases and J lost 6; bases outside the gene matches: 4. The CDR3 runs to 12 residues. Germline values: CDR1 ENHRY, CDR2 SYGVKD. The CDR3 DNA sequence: TGTGCCATCAGTACAGGGGATCTCGAGCAGTACTTC. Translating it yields CAISTGDLEQYF.

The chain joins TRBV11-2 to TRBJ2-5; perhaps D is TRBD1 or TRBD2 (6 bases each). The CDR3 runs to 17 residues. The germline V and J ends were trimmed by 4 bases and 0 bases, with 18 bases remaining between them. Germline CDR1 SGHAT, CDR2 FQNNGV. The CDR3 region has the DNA TGTGCCAGCAGCTCGAACCCCGGGGGACAAAACCAAGAGACCCAGTACTTC. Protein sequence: CASSSNPGGQNQETQYF. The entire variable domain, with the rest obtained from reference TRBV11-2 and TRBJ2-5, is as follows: EAGVAQSPRYKIIEKRQSVAFWCNPISGHATLYWYQQILGQGPKLLIQFQNNGVVDDSQLPKDRFSAERLKGVDSTLKIQPAKLEDSAVYLCASSSNPGGQNQETQYFGPGTRLLVL.

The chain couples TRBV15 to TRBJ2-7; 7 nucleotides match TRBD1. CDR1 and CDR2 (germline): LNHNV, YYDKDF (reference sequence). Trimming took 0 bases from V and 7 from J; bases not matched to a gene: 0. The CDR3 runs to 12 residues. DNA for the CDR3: TGTGCCACCAGCAGAGAGACAGGGGAGCAGTACTTC. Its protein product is CATSRETGEQYF.

The CDR3 sequence is CASSLGRQGQFF. The CDR3 DNA reads as TGTGCCAGCAGCTTAGGTCGCCAAGGGCAGTTCTTC. V is TRBV11-2 and J is TRBJ2-1; D is ambiguous. CDR1 is SGHAT and CDR2 is FQNNGV in the germline V gene. This CDR3 is built from 12 residues. V lost 1 base, J lost 12 bases, and 10 bases lay in between.

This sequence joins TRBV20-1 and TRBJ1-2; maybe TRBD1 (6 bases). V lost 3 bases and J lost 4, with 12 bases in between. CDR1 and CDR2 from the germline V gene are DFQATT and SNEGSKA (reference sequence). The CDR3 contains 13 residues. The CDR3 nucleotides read TGCAGTGCTAGTAACAGGGATGGCTATGGCTACACCTTC. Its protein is CSASNRDGYGYTF.